The entry that follows covers one T cell receptor (beta chain) sequence. The specificity of this receptor is unknown. No base quality information exists; no much larger clone differs at one position. This entry comes from a study of beta chain features in type 1 diabetes (dated 2018 in TCRdb). For the study in its entirety: Mean age, gender distribution, total cell number and subset yield did not differ between patients and healthy donors. Regulatory and stem cell-like memory subsets were isolated from only 8 patients and 8 healthy donors, whereas naive and central memory subsets came from all 28 donors. The study compared TCRB repertoires of sorted circulating CD4+ T cell subsets between recently diagnosed type 1 diabetes patients and matched healthy donors. A total of 85 million to 140 million sorted cells were examined across all samples, and the number of cells per subset was strongly correlated with RNA yield.

Its CDR3 holds 13 amino acids, cysteine through phenylalanine. Just CDR3 DNA is preserved here, 39 bases in frame from base 1. V and J lose 5 bases and 4 bases, and a span of 11 bases separates them. The germline V gene yields SGHTA for CDR1 and FQGNSA for CDR2. The entire isolated RNA was reverse transcribed using the High Capacity cDNA Reverse Transcription Kit, and thus expressed TCRB transcripts were sequenced. Deep immunoSEQ sequencing was applied to naive, central memory and regulatory T cell samples, giving an average of roughly 3.5 million total reads per sample. Sorted cells were lysed in RLT buffer and RNA was extracted with DNase-treated RNeasy Micro or Mini kits, depending on cell number. To prevent cross-contamination, each cell subset was processed individually, whereas patient and healthy donor samples were processed jointly. TCRB sequences were amplified from cDNA with the immunoSEQ multiplex PCR, producing 87-bp fragments spanning the CDR3 region. Sequencing of the amplicons was done on the Illumina HiSeq platform. On the authors' methods: Synthetic template baselines were used to correct PCR bias computationally, reads within Hamming distance 2 were collapsed, and singletons that could not be merged were discarded. By aligning reads against IMGT, V, D and J genes, CDR3 length, and insertions or deletions at six rearrangement sites were assigned. Within each subset, clonotype counts were normalized to sorted cell number, and only after that were true diversity and Gini coefficients computed with the tcR R package. Repertoire sharing was quantified using the overlap coefficient calculated on TCRB nucleotide sequences. Held by TCRdb, this immuneACCESS table contains in-frame sequences only and omits some clones. Under half of the omission traces to an unresolved V gene where checked; the cause of the rest is unknown. D and trimming were read from the DNA, whereas the V and J calls and clone size are those reported in that table. Counted in this sample were roughly 38,000 clones; 65% to 70% of them appeared once. Together, the top ten hold roughly 1.7% of the sample.

The paper as a whole reports these results and caveats: PCR might favor shorter templates, but patient and control samples were amplified and corrected together, so any skew would affect both groups equally. Naive, central memory and regulatory TCRB repertoires appeared to be more alike among patients than among healthy donors. Sequencing cDNA rather than genomic DNA could over-represent highly expressing activated cells, although activation and CD3 levels did not differ between groups. Because the HLA sub-analyses included only small numbers of individuals, any influence of HLA type on TCRB rearrangement was left unresolved. Patients with type 1 diabetes made fewer insertions and deleted more nucleotides at VDJ recombination sites, implying thymic rearrangement abnormalities. In all four CD4+ subsets, TCRB CDR3 length was moderately but significantly shorter in type 1 diabetes patients.

Each donor gave one peripheral blood draw, averaging approximately 110 mL, which was collected into heparinised tubes. A BD FACSAria II was used to sort naive, central memory, regulatory and stem cell-like memory CD4+ T cells with a panel that included CD45RO, CCR7, CD25, CD127, CD95 and CD27. Purity was above 95% for every sorted population. PBMCs were isolated immediately by Lymphoprep density gradient centrifugation and stained directly without culture. To minimize batch effects, samples were stained and sorted in pairs, one healthy donor with one patient per experiment. The sample consisted of Tregs from blood. Interpreted using the paper, the cell subset or site label stands for: regulatory CD4+ T cells. The sequence was collected from a man between 25 and 39 years old with type 1 diabetes. Some clones in this sample may be carry-over from other donors' samples. The V gene is TRBV7-2 and the J gene is TRBJ1-2; the D gene cannot be resolved reliably. The CDR3 reads CASSPSRGYGYTF. The DNA reads TGTGCCAGCAGCCCCTCCAGAGGCTATGGCTACACCTTC.